These T cell receptor beta chains were read from a single sample in a study of OX40 agonist ivuxolimab in advanced cancers. Produced via immunoSEQ multiplex PCR; TCRdb's table is partial and in-frame only. The sample lists about 62,000 clones; around four fifths were seen once. Sample: CD4+ or CD8+ T cells sorted from blood, taken in a trial of the OX40 agonist ivuxolimab. These receptors all come from an adult with an advanced solid tumor such as melanoma, head and neck, liver or kidney cancer. Both conserved end residues are part of each CDR3. The order of the fields is J gene, D gene, clone size, V gene, CDR3 DNA, CDR3 protein. The D gene is left open where the match is weak. Clone sizes are given selectively: once, few, many, or a class where the clone is expanded.

TRBJ2-1 TRBD2 once TRBV2 TGTGCCAGCAGTCCCCTAGCGGCAAATTCCTACAATGAGCAGTTCTTC CASSPLAANSYNEQFF
TRBJ2-5 TRBD1 once TRBV5-6 TGTGCCAGCAGCTTGTATCCTACAGGGGGCTACGAGACCCAGTACTTC CASSLYPTGGYETQYF
TRBJ2-1 . . TRBV5-1 TGCGCCAGCAGCTCCCTTCTGGACGGCAATGAGCAGTTCTTC CASSSLLDGNEQFF
TRBJ1-1 . . TRBV15 TGTGCCACCAGCAGAGATCTGAGGGCTGAAGCTTTCTTT CATSRDLRAEAFF
TRBJ2-1 TRBD2 . TRBV15 TGTGCCACCAGCAGAGACGGGACTAGCGGGCTCTACAATGAGCAGTTCTTC CATSRDGTSGLYNEQFF
TRBJ1-1 . . TRBV9 TGTGCCAGCAGCGTAGGGGTGAGTACCAAAGACACTGAAGCTTTCTTT CASSVGVSTKDTEAFF
TRBJ2-3 . . TRBV27 TGTGCCAGCAGGGCTATGGTGGTCACAGATACGCAGTATTTT CASRAMVVTDTQYF
TRBJ1-5 . . TRBV10-3 TGTGCCATCAGTGAGCTCAGGGAGGATGGGCCCCAGCATTTT CAISELREDGPQHF
TRBJ2-7 . once TRBV28 TGTGCCAGCAGTTTATCAGGGGTAGTCAACGAGCAGTACTTC CASSLSGVVNEQYF
TRBJ2-1 . . TRBV4-1 TGCGCCAGCAGCCAGATCCCCCTAAGGGGAAGCTCCTACAATGAGCAGTTCTTC CASSQIPLRGSSYNEQFF